The 25 T cell receptor beta chains in this list originate from one sample, sequenced in a study of blood T cell repertoires in COVID-19. Libraries were prepared by immunoSEQ multiplex PCR; TCRdb keeps only in-frame clonotypes and omits some of them. The repertoire has roughly 400,000 clones, roughly 86% of them found once; the top ten carry 1.5% to 2%. The specimen was PBMCs or T cells enriched from blood (not recorded which). The source of these receptors is a woman aged 25-40 years who had recovered from COVID-19.

V gene TRBV5-1 combines with J gene TRBJ2-3, with D possibly matching TRBD1 (6 bases). There are 14 residues in the CDR3. Per germline, CDR1 SGHRS and CDR2 YFSETQ. V lost 2 bases and J 4 bases, leaving 11 bases between the germline ends. CDR3 in DNA: TGCGCCAGCAGCTTAGGGGGTGTGGCAGATACGCAGTATTTT. This gives the protein CASSLGGVADTQYF.

The V and J genes are TRBV6-5 and TRBJ2-3, with D maybe TRBD1 (6 bases). The CDR3 runs to 15 residues. From germline, CDR1 is MNHEY and CDR2 SVGAGI. V lost 6 bases, J lost 5 bases, and 18 bases lay in between. CDR3 DNA: TGTGCCAGCAGCCGAATCGGACAGTGGTTAGATACGCAGTATTTT. Protein: CASSRIGQWLDTQYF.

The rearrangement joins TRBV3-1 (or the pseudogene TRBV3-2) to TRBJ1-3; 7 bases are shared with TRBD1. Trimming removed 3 bases from V and 3 bases from J; junction bases left unmatched: 11. Germline V CDR1 and CDR2: LGHDT, YNNKEL (reference sequence). The CDR3 loop spans 17 amino acids. The CDR3: CASSHQTGSPGGNTIYF. CDR3 in DNA: TGTGCCAGCAGCCACCAGACAGGGTCCCCGGGTGGAAACACCATATATTTT.

The genes are TRBV5-1 and TRBJ2-1, with TRBD2 identical over 10 bases. The CDR3 runs to 16 residues. Germline CDR1 SGHRS, CDR2 YFSETQ. The junction had 6 bases not matched to a gene; V was cut back by 0 bases and J by 6 bases. The CDR3 sequence is CASSLATSGLGNEQFF. CDR3 in DNA: TGCGCCAGCAGCTTGGCGACTAGCGGGTTGGGCAATGAGCAGTTCTTC.

The CDR3 DNA is TGTGCCAGCAGTTTAAGTGGGGACAGAGACTACGAGCAGTACTTC. Translation: CASSLSGDRDYEQYF. The chain employs TRBV27 and TRBJ2-7, with TRBD1 matching over 7 bases. With V trimmed by 2 bases and J by 3 bases, 7 bases remained unmatched. CDR3 length: 15 amino acids. CDR1 MNHEY and CDR2 SMNVEV come from the germline V gene (reference sequence).

The gene calls are TRBV9 and TRBJ1-2, with D possibly matching TRBD1 (6 bases). V lost 1 base and J 6 bases, leaving 10 bases between the germline ends. The CDR3 runs 13 residues. The V gene's germline CDR1 is SGDLS and CDR2 YYNGEE. CDR3 region: CASSVQGSHGYTF. CDR3 nucleotide sequence: TGTGCCAGCAGCGTACAGGGGTCCCATGGCTACACCTTC.

This clone was seen once. The CDR3 DNA sequence: TGTGCCAGCAGCCAAGATCAGGGGAGGGCTAACACTGAAGCTTTCTTT. Translating gives CASSQDQGRANTEAFF. This rearrangement joins TRBV4-2 to TRBJ1-1, with D maybe TRBD1 (6 bases). Per germline, CDR1 LGHNA and CDR2 YNFKEQ. The V end lost 0 bases, the J end lost 2 bases, and 13 bases lay between the germline ends. This CDR3 is built from 16 residues.

Here the CDR3 DNA reads TGTGCCAGCAGCTTAGTCCAGGGGGCGTTGGGGACTGAAGCTTTCTTT. Translated: CASSLVQGALGTEAFF. The gene calls are TRBV7-2 and TRBJ1-1, with TRBD1 matching over 8 bases. Germline CDR1 and CDR2: SGHTA and FQGNSA. The CDR3 has 16 amino acids. The V gene end was trimmed by 1 base and the J gene end by 5 bases; junction bases not matched to a gene: 9.

As DNA, the CDR3 is TGTGCCAGCTCATCCAGGAACGAGCAGTACTTC. The encoded protein is CASSSRNEQYF. The chain recombines TRBV18 with TRBJ2-7, with unresolved D. V dropped 5 bases and J dropped 5 bases, with 7 bases sitting between them. Germline V gives CDR1 KGHSH, CDR2 LQKENI. The CDR3 spans 11 residues.

The chain employs TRBV18 and TRBJ1-5; TRBD1 might be the D (5 bases). CDR1 KGHSH and CDR2 LQKENI come from the germline V gene. The CDR3 has 15 residues. Trimming took 6 bases from V and 0 from J, leaving 12 bases between them. CDR3 loop: CASSSGHLSNQPQHF. Written as DNA, the CDR3 is TGTGCCAGCTCGTCCGGACACCTTAGCAATCAGCCCCAGCATTTT. The full variable domain, its missing parts supplied by reference TRBV18 and TRBJ1-5, is NAGVMQNPRHLVRRRGQEARLRCSPMKGHSHVYWYRQLPEEGLKFMVYLQKENIIDESGMPKERFSAEFPKEGPSILRIQQVVRGDSAAYFCASSSGHLSNQPQHFGDGTRLSIL.

V usage is TRBV4-1 and J usage is TRBJ2-7; a possible D gene is TRBD2 (6 bases). With 4 bases removed from V and 3 bases from J, the gap between germline ends came to 16 bases. The CDR3 is 15 amino acids. CDR1 and CDR2 from the germline V gene are MGHRA and YSYEKL. In DNA, the CDR3 is TGCGCCAGCAGCCCACTTACTCCGGGACTCTACGAGCAGTACTTC. This translates into CASSPLTPGLYEQYF.

V and J are TRBV6-5 and TRBJ2-1, with 9 bases fitting TRBD2. Germline V gives CDR1 MNHEY, CDR2 SVGAGI. The CDR3 extends over 14 amino acids. V lost 5 bases to trimming and J lost 9 bases; unmatched junction nucleotides: 8. DNA for the CDR3: TGTGCCAGCAGTCGAGGGCGGGAGGGCCCTGAGCAGTTCTTC. Translated, it gives CASSRGREGPEQFF.

This chain links TRBV27 with TRBJ1-2; D is perhaps TRBD1 (6 bases). Germline V gene sequence: CDR1 MNHEY, CDR2 SMNVEV (reference sequence). The germline V and J ends were trimmed by 6 bases and 4 bases, with 15 bases remaining between them. The CDR3 is 14 residues long. CDR3 sequence: CASRPRGGLYGYTF. For the CDR3, the DNA is TGTGCCAGCAGGCCTCGGGGGGGCCTCTATGGCTACACCTTC.

This clone has a single count. The CDR3: CASSPPDRVADQPQHF. The DNA for the CDR3 is TGTGCCAGCAGCCCTCCCGACAGGGTCGCTGATCAGCCCCAGCATTTT. This chain joins TRBV5-5 and TRBJ1-5; 7 bases match TRBD1. This CDR3 is 16 amino acids long. The germline V gene has CDR1 SGHKS and CDR2 YYEKEE (reference sequence). V lost 4 bases to trimming and J lost 5 bases; unmatched junction nucleotides: 12.

This chain links TRBV15 with TRBJ2-7, with TRBD2 identical over 7 bases. Germline V gene sequence: CDR1 LNHNV, CDR2 YYDKDF (reference sequence). Trimming removed 0 bases from V and 3 bases from J; junction bases left unmatched: 5. The CDR3 runs 15 residues. This CDR3 reads CATSREGGTLYEQYF. As DNA, the CDR3 is TGTGCCACCAGCAGAGAGGGGGGGACCCTCTACGAGCAGTACTTC.

V gene TRBV28 combines with J gene TRBJ1-2; D unclear. V shed 8 bases and J shed 3 bases, with 7 bases lying between them. The CDR3 has 11 amino acids. Per the germline V gene, CDR1 is MDHEN and CDR2 is SYDVKM. DNA for the CDR3: TGTGCCAGCTCCGGGTACTATGGCTACACCTTC. Amino acid sequence: CASSGYYGYTF.

In this sample, this clone turned up once. The V and J genes are TRBV5-1 and TRBJ2-7; 11 nucleotides agree with TRBD2. Germline values: CDR1 SGHRS, CDR2 YFSETQ. V lost 4 bases to trimming and J lost 2 bases; unmatched junction nucleotides: 11. This CDR3 comprises 17 residues. CDR3 region: CASSAASGTSGAYEQYF. CDR3 in DNA: TGCGCCAGCAGCGCCGCCTCCGGGACTAGCGGTGCCTACGAGCAGTACTTC.

V and J are TRBV18 and TRBJ1-5, with TRBD1 as a possible D gene (5 bases). The CDR3 runs to 19 residues. The V gene's germline CDR1 is KGHSH and CDR2 LQKENI. Between the trimmed V and J ends, which lost 1 base and 2 bases, there was a span of 21 bases. The CDR3 region is CASSPLGPGGARGNQPQHF. CDR3 sequence (DNA): TGTGCCAGCTCACCACTCGGCCCAGGTGGGGCCAGGGGCAATCAGCCCCAGCATTTT.

This clone was counted once. The V and J genes are TRBV7-6 and TRBJ2-7, with 9 bases lining up with TRBD2. Losses at the gene ends were 4 bases for V and 3 bases for J; bases not matched to a gene: 4. Germline assignment: CDR1 SGHVS and CDR2 FNYEAQ. The CDR3 consists of 14 residues. CDR3 sequence: CASSSRGGLYEQYF. CDR3 bases: TGTGCCAGCAGCTCGCGGGGGGGCCTCTACGAGCAGTACTTC.

This rearrangement joins TRBV10-1 to TRBJ1-2; a possible D gene is TRBD1 (6 bases). The CDR3 totals 20 residues. The germline V gene encodes CDR1 WNHNN and CDR2 SYGVQD (reference sequence). V was cut by 4 bases and J by 1 base, with 28 bases left in between. For the CDR3, the DNA is TGCGCCAGCAGTGGAGAAATTACAGGGCTCGGCGGACTTCGTAACTATGGCTACACCTTC. Translation gives CASSGEITGLGGLRNYGYTF.

The J gene is TRBJ2-2, the V gene TRBV2; a possible D gene is TRBD2 (7 bases). Germline V CDR1 and CDR2: SNHLY, FYNNEI. Trimming left V 6 bases short and J 5 bases short, with 16 bases between. The CDR3 spans 15 residues. CDR3 in amino acids: CASRDTGRGTGELFF. The CDR3, as DNA: TGTGCCAGCAGGGATACAGGGAGGGGGACCGGGGAGCTGTTTTTT.

The V gene is TRBV5-1, the J gene TRBJ1-3; a weak D match, TRBD1 (5 bases). Trimming cost V 2 bases and J 8 bases, with 20 bases left between them. CDR1 is SGHRS and CDR2 is YFSETQ in the germline V gene. The CDR3 sequence is 16 residues long. Here the CDR3 DNA reads TGCGCCAGCAGCTTAAACCCTCTTGACGGGACTTACACCATATATTTT. It specifies CASSLNPLDGTYTIYF. The complete variable domain, with remaining parts taken from reference TRBV5-1 and TRBJ1-3, reads KAGVTQTPRYLIKTRGQQVTLSCSPISGHRSVSWYQQTPGQGLQFLFEYFSETQRNKGNFPGRFSGRQFSNSRSEMNVSTLELGDSALYLCASSLNPLDGTYTIYFGEGSWLTVV.

V is TRBV9 and J is TRBJ2-5, with 7 bases identical to TRBD2. Germline CDR1 is SGDLS and CDR2 is YYNGEE. The junction had 7 bases not matched to a gene; V was cut back by 0 bases and J by 8 bases. The CDR3 has 14 residues. CDR3 nucleotides: TGTGCCAGCAGCGTAGCGACTAGCAGCGTTACCCAGTACTTC. Translating gives CASSVATSSVTQYF.

The chain combines TRBV28 with TRBJ2-2; 10 bases map to TRBD1. Trimming cost V 6 bases and J 5 bases; bases outside gene matches: 9. Germline loops: CDR1 MDHEN, CDR2 SYDVKM. CDR3 length equals 16 residues. In DNA, the CDR3 is TGTGCCAGCAGCCCCAGACAGGGGGCGTGGACCGGGGAGCTGTTTTTT. This codes for CASSPRQGAWTGELFF.

This clone was counted at least ten times. The chain carries TRBV27 and TRBJ2-7; a possible D gene is TRBD1 (6 bases). Germline lookup yields CDR1 MNHEY and CDR2 SMNVEV (reference sequence). The germline V and J ends were trimmed by 3 bases and 7 bases, with 10 bases remaining between them. This CDR3 contains 12 residues. The CDR3 protein is CASSLLRGEQYF. The CDR3 bases are TGTGCCAGCAGTTTGTTGAGGGGGGAGCAGTACTTC.